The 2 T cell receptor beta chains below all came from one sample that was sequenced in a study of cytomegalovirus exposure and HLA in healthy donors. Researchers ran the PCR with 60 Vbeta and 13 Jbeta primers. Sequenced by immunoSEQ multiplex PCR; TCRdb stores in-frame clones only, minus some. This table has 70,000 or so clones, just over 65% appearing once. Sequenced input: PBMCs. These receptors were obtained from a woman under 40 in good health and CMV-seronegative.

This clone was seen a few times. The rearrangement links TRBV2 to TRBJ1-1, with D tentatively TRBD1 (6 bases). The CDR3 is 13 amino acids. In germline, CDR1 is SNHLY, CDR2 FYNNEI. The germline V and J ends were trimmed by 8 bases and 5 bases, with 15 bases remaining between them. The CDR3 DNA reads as TGTGCCAGCTTTTCACAGGGAAATACTGAAGCTTTCTTT. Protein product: CASFSQGNTEAFF.

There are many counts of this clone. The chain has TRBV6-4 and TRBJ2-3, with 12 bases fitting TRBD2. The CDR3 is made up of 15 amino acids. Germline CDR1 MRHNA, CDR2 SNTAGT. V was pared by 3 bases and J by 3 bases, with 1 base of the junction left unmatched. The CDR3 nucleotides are TGTGCCAGCAGTGAGACTAGCGGGGGAACAGATACGCAGTATTTT. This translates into CASSETSGGTDTQYF.